Listed here are 8 T cell receptor beta chains from one sample, sequenced in a study of cytomegalovirus exposure and HLA in healthy donors. Both 60 Vbeta primers and 13 Jbeta primers went into the PCR. Here immunoSEQ multiplex PCR was the method, and the copy in TCRdb shows in-frame clones only, minus some. The sample has about 110,000 clones, about three quarters seen once. Sequenced material: PBMCs. The origin of the receptors is a woman aged 30 to 39 in good health and CMV-seronegative.

V usage is TRBV9 and J usage is TRBJ2-1, with 8 nucleotides matching TRBD1. Germline assignment: CDR1 SGDLS and CDR2 YYNGEE. Unmatched junction bases numbered 5, after V lost 0 bases and J lost 6 bases. There are 15 residues in the CDR3. In DNA, the CDR3 is TGTGCCAGCAGCGTAGACTCGGGACAGGTCAATGAGCAGTTCTTC. Translating it yields CASSVDSGQVNEQFF.

The CDR3 is CASSRDRGSDTQYF. CDR3 DNA: TGTGCCAGCAGCCGGGACAGGGGCTCAGATACGCAGTATTTT. The chain joins TRBV7-2 to TRBJ2-3; 10 bases line up with TRBD1. This CDR3 has 14 amino acids. The junction had 3 bases not matched to a gene; V was cut back by 5 bases and J by 4 bases. The V gene's germline CDR1 is SGHTA and CDR2 FQGNSA.

CDR3 in amino acids: CASLEMRKDQPQHF. Written as DNA, the CDR3 is TGTGCCAGCCTAGAGATGCGGAAGGATCAGCCCCAGCATTTT. The chain couples TRBV25-1 to TRBJ1-5, with unresolved D. CDR3 length: 14 amino acids. V was cut by 8 bases and J by 5 bases, with 16 bases left in between. Germline V gene lookup returns CDR1 MGHDK and CDR2 SYGVNS.

J is TRBJ1-1 and V is TRBV19, with 8 nucleotides matching TRBD1. Germline loops: CDR1 LNHDA, CDR2 SQIVND (reference sequence). V shed 9 bases, J shed 2 bases, and the junction held 5 bases outside the gene matches. The CDR3 loop spans 13 amino acids. CDR3: CASRDRPNTEAFF. The CDR3 nucleotides are TGTGCCAGCCGGGACAGGCCTAACACTGAAGCTTTCTTT.

In DNA form, the CDR3 reads TGCGCCAGCAGCTTGGCCGCGTACGGGAACACTGAAGCTTTCTTT. It encodes CASSLAAYGNTEAFF. V gene TRBV5-1 combines with J gene TRBJ1-1; no definite D call. CDR3 length: 15 residues. The germline V gene has CDR1 SGHRS and CDR2 YFSETQ. Trimming shortened V by 0 bases and J by 1 base, and 10 bases separated the two germline ends.

The chain couples TRBV27 to TRBJ2-7; 8 positions match TRBD1. Germline V lookup: CDR1 MNHEY, CDR2 SMNVEV (reference sequence). This CDR3 contains 14 residues. The J segment lost 4 bases and the V segment lost 2 bases, leaving 4 bases of the junction unmatched. The CDR3 DNA follows: TGTGCCAGCAGTTTAAACACAGGGGGATACGAGCAGTACTTC. Protein product: CASSLNTGGYEQYF.

The gene calls are TRBV6-6 and TRBJ2-7; D possibly corresponds to TRBD2 (6 bases). Trimming took 7 bases from V and 0 from J, leaving 19 bases between them. Germline lookup yields CDR1 MNHNY and CDR2 SVGAGI (reference sequence). This CDR3 is 16 amino acids long. The CDR3 sequence is CASTSRGLGTSYEQYF. Here the CDR3 DNA reads TGTGCCAGCACCTCCCGGGGACTGGGAACCTCCTACGAGCAGTACTTC.

This clone was detected only once. The gene calls are TRBV7-9 and TRBJ1-1; no reliable D call. The CDR3 loop spans 14 amino acids. CDR1 is SEHNR and CDR2 is FQNEAQ in the germline V gene (reference sequence). Deletions cut 5 bases from V and 0 bases from J, with 10 bases between. CDR3 in amino acids: CASSPVVLNTEAFF. Here the CDR3 DNA reads TGTGCCAGCAGCCCAGTGGTGCTGAACACTGAAGCTTTCTTT.